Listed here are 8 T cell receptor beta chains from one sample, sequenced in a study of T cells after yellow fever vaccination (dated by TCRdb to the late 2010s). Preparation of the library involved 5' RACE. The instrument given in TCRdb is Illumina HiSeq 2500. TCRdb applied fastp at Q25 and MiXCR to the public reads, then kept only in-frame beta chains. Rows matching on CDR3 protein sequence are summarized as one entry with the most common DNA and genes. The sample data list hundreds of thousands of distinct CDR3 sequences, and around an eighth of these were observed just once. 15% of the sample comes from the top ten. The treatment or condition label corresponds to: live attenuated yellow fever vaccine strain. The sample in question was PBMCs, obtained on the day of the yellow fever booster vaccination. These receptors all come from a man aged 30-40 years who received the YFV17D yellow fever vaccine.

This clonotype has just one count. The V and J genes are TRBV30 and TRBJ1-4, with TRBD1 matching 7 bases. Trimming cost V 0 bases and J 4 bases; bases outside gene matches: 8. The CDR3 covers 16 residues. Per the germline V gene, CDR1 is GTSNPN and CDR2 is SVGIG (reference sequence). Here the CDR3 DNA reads TGTGCCTGGAGTGTACGCTGGGCAGGGGGTAATGAAAAACTGTTTTTT. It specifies CAWSVRWAGGNEKLFF.

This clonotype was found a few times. The CDR3 DNA is TGTGCCAGCAGCGCTCCCGGGACTAGCAAGGGCAATGAGCAGTTCTTC. Translated, it gives CASSAPGTSKGNEQFF. V usage is TRBV6-2 or TRBV6-3 and J usage is TRBJ2-1; 9 nucleotides match TRBD2. Germline V CDR1 and CDR2: MNHEY, SVGEGT. The CDR3 extends over 16 amino acids. Unmatched junction bases numbered 12, after V lost 6 bases and J lost 6 bases.

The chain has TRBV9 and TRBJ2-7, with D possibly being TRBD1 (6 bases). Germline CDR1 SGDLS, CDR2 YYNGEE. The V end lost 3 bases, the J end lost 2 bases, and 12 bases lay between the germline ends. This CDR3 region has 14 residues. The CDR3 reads CASSAHGQTYEQYF. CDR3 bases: TGTGCCAGCAGCGCCCACGGACAGACCTACGAGCAGTACTTC.

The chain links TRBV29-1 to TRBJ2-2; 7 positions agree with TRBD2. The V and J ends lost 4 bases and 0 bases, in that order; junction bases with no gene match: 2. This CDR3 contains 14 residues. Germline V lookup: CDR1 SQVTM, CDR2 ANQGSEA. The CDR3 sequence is CSVGGSPNTGELFF. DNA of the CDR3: TGCAGCGTTGGCGGGAGCCCGAACACCGGGGAGCTGTTTTTT.

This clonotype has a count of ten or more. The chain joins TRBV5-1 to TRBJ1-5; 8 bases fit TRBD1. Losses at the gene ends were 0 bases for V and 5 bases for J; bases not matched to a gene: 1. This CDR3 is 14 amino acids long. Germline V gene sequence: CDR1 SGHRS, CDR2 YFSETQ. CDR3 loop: CASSLAGGDQPQHF. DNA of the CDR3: TGCGCCAGCAGCTTGGCAGGGGGCGATCAGCCCCAGCATTTT.

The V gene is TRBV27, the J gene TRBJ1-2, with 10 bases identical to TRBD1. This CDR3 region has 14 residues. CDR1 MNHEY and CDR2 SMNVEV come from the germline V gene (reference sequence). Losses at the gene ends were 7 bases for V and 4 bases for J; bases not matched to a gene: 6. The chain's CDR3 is CASTTGTGAYGYTF. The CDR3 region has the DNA TGTGCCAGCACTACAGGGACAGGGGCCTATGGCTACACCTTC.

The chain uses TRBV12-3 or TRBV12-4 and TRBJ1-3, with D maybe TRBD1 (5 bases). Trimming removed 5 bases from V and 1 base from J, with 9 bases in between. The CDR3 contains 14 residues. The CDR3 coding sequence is TGTGCCAGCAGTCGACAGATTTCTGGAAACACCATATATTTT. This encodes CASSRQISGNTIYF.

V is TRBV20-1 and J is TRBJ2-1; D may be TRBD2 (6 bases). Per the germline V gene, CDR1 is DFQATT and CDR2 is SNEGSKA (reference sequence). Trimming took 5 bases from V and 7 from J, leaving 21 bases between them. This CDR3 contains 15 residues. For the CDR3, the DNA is TGCAGTGCTGATAGCCGGGACTCGGGGGTTAATGAGCAGTTCTTC. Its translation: CSADSRDSGVNEQFF.